These 32 T cell receptor beta chains came from one sample sequenced in a study of memory CD4+ T cells and cytomegalovirus serostatus. Single viable CD3+CD4+CD8-CD45RO+ cells were sorted as the memory CD4+ T cells. Profiled with immunoSEQ multiplex PCR; TCRdb holds only in-frame clones, not every one. The sample lists 52,000 or so clones; 70% to 85% were seen once. The sequencing input was memory CD4+ T cells from blood. The source of these receptors is an adult in good health and CMV-seronegative.

The gene calls are TRBV5-1 and TRBJ2-7; no definite D call. The CDR3 is 18 residues long. Germline V gives CDR1 SGHRS, CDR2 YFSETQ. Trimming took off 0 bases at V and 4 bases at J, with 23 bases between the two ends. For the CDR3, the DNA is TGCGCCAGCAGCTTGGTTGCCCCAGTGGTGGGCGTCCTATACGAGCAGTACTTC. Residues: CASSLVAPVVGVLYEQYF.

The rearrangement uses TRBV2 and TRBJ1-4; no reliable D call. Germline lookup yields CDR1 SNHLY and CDR2 FYNNEI. The CDR3 extends over 11 amino acids. Trimming removed 3 bases from V and 11 bases from J, with 7 bases in between. The CDR3 DNA reads TGTGCCAGCAGTGACGGGAGGAAACTGTTTTTT. It translates to CASSDGRKLFF.

CDR3 nucleotide sequence: TGCGCCAGCAGCCACATAGCGGGGGGAGGGTATGAGCAGTTCTTC. This encodes CASSHIAGGGYEQFF. The chain combines TRBV4-3 with TRBJ2-1; 10 bases map to TRBD2. The V segment lost 3 bases and the J segment 8 bases; nucleotides outside the gene matches: 7. Germline V gene sequence: CDR1 LGHNA, CDR2 YSLEER. The CDR3 has 15 amino acids.

The CDR3 nucleotides read TGTGCCAGCAGCGACAGACTAGCGGATCTCTCTGGGGCCAACGTCCTGACTTTC. Translation gives CASSDRLADLSGANVLTF. The rearrangement joins TRBV9 to TRBJ2-6, with TRBD2 identical over 9 bases. The CDR3 covers 18 residues. Germline CDR1 is SGDLS and CDR2 is YYNGEE. V dropped 3 bases and J dropped 0; count of bases not matched to a gene: 7.

V usage is TRBV27 and J usage is TRBJ1-6; TRBD1 matches at 7 bases. Losses at the gene ends were 5 bases for V and 3 bases for J; bases not matched to a gene: 4. CDR1 MNHEY and CDR2 SMNVEV come from the germline V gene (reference sequence). The CDR3 runs to 15 residues. The CDR3 loop reads CASSNRTGYNSPLHF. CDR3 in DNA: TGTGCCAGCAGTAACCGGACAGGCTATAATTCACCCCTCCACTTT.

V and J are TRBV6-5 and TRBJ2-7, with TRBD1 matching 7 bases. The CDR3 is made up of 14 amino acids. Trimming took 7 bases from V and 6 from J; bases not matched to a gene: 12. Germline CDR1 and CDR2: MNHEY and SVGAGI. The chain's CDR3 is CASTMTGSVGEQYF. CDR3 in DNA: TGTGCCAGCACTATGACAGGGAGTGTAGGCGAGCAGTACTTC.

This clone was recorded only once. V usage is TRBV29-1 and J usage is TRBJ2-1; 12 nucleotides align to TRBD2. The CDR3 loop spans 15 amino acids. The J segment lost 2 bases and the V segment lost 6 bases, leaving 5 bases of the junction unmatched. Germline V lookup: CDR1 SQVTM, CDR2 ANQGSEA. The CDR3 sequence: CSVGSSGGAYNEQFF. CDR3 DNA: TGCAGCGTCGGGTCTAGCGGGGGGGCCTACAATGAGCAGTTCTTC.

The chain couples TRBV7-8 to TRBJ1-1, with D unclear. The CDR3 is 13 amino acids. Germline CDR1 is SGHVS and CDR2 is FQNEAQ. V was shortened by 6 bases and J by 6 bases, with 14 bases between the two germline ends. CDR3 coding DNA: TGTGCCAGCAGTCCGACTGGATTTTCTGAAGCTTTCTTT. It yields the protein CASSPTGFSEAFF.

The chain is built from TRBV4-3 and TRBJ2-7; 7 nucleotides agree with TRBD2. J gave up 0 bases and V 0 bases, and 11 bases lay outside the gene matches. Germline lookup yields CDR1 LGHNA and CDR2 YSLEER. This CDR3 contains 18 residues. This chain's CDR3 is CASSQDRGWGGSSYEQYF. The CDR3 DNA is TGCGCCAGCAGCCAAGATCGGGGGTGGGGAGGGAGCTCCTACGAGCAGTACTTC.

The chain carries TRBV7-9 and TRBJ1-1, with D unclear. Germline V CDR1 and CDR2: SEHNR, FQNEAQ (reference sequence). V was trimmed by 2 bases and J by 3 bases, leaving 7 bases between them. The CDR3 is made up of 13 amino acids. In DNA, the CDR3 is TGTGCCAGCAGCTTAAGGCCAGACACTGAAGCTTTCTTT. It yields the protein CASSLRPDTEAFF.

The table lists this clone with a few counts. CDR3 coding DNA: TGTGCCATCAGCACCGGGACAGCGACCTATGGCTACACCTTC. The encoded protein is CAISTGTATYGYTF. This rearrangement joins TRBV10-3 to TRBJ1-2; TRBD1 matches 7 bases. J gave up 4 bases and V 6 bases, and 8 bases lay outside the gene matches. The germline V gene encodes CDR1 ENHRY and CDR2 SYGVKD. The CDR3 loop spans 14 amino acids.

The chain carries TRBV7-9 and TRBJ2-5; the match to TRBD2 covers 11 bases. CDR3 length: 17 residues. Germline trimming cut 5 bases from V and 5 bases from J; bases unmatched to any gene: 13. Germline V CDR1 and CDR2: SEHNR, FQNEAQ (reference sequence). The CDR3 spells CASSRRGSGGALETQYF. DNA of the CDR3: TGTGCCAGCAGCCGACGGGGTAGCGGGGGGGCCTTGGAGACCCAGTACTTC.

CDR3 sequence reads: CASSFLPAVGNTIYF. The DNA for the CDR3 is TGTGCCAGCAGCTTTCTCCCCGCTGTGGGAAACACCATATATTTT. J is TRBJ1-3 and V is TRBV7-2; D call uncertain. CDR1 is SGHTA, CDR2 FQGNSA, per germline. Trimming left V 3 bases short and J 4 bases short, with 13 bases between. The CDR3 contains 15 residues.

The chain uses TRBV28 and TRBJ2-7; TRBD1 aligns across 7 bases. The V and J ends lost 3 bases and 5 bases, in that order; junction bases with no gene match: 7. The CDR3 length is 14 residues. CDR1 and CDR2 (germline): MDHEN, SYDVKM. In nucleotides, the CDR3 is TGTGCCAGCAGTTTTCGGACAGGCCTTAACGAGCAGTACTTC. It yields the protein CASSFRTGLNEQYF.

J is TRBJ1-2 and V is TRBV7-9; TRBD1 aligns across 7 bases. The CDR3 is 14 amino acids. The germline gives CDR1 SEHNR, CDR2 FQNEAQ (reference sequence). The V gene end was trimmed by 3 bases and the J gene end by 2 bases; junction bases not matched to a gene: 3. The chain's CDR3 is CASSFGQANYGYTF. CDR3 nucleotide sequence: TGTGCCAGCAGCTTCGGACAGGCCAACTATGGCTACACCTTC. Combining the CDR3 with reference TRBV7-9 and TRBJ1-2 gives the whole variable domain DTGVSQNPRHKITKRGQNVTFRCDPISEHNRLYWYRQTLGQGPEFLTYFQNEAQLEKSRLLSDRFSAERPKGSFSTLEIQRTEQGDSAMYLCASSFGQANYGYTFGSGTRLTVV.

CDR3 region: CASRDRWNQPQHF. The CDR3 DNA is TGTGCCAGCAGGGACAGGTGGAATCAGCCCCAGCATTTT. The chain couples TRBV2 to TRBJ1-5; 7 nucleotides align to TRBD1. V shed 6 bases and J 4 bases; nucleotides not matched to a gene: 3. CDR1 and CDR2 from the germline V gene are SNHLY and FYNNEI. The CDR3 spans 13 residues.

The chain links TRBV9 to TRBJ1-6; 9 bases are a match to TRBD1. From germline, CDR1 is SGDLS and CDR2 YYNGEE. CDR3 size: 17 residues. V trimming: 3 bases; J trimming: 7 bases; junction bases outside the gene matches: 11. CDR3 nucleotide sequence: TGTGCCAGCAGCGCCCGGGGGGACAGGGTTGGAAATTCACCCCTCCACTTT. Translation: CASSARGDRVGNSPLHF.

This chain links TRBV18 with TRBJ2-7; no clear D. CDR3 size: 12 residues. The V gene lost 3 bases and the J gene lost 3 bases, with 6 bases spanning the gap. The V gene's germline CDR1 is KGHSH and CDR2 LQKENI. The CDR3 loop reads CASSPTHYEQYF. The CDR3 nucleotides read TGTGCCAGCTCACCTACACACTACGAGCAGTACTTC.

The table lists this clone with a few counts. This chain connects TRBV6-1 to TRBJ1-3; 7 bases align to TRBD1. The CDR3 runs to 15 residues. Germline V gene lookup returns CDR1 MNHNS and CDR2 SASEGT. The J segment lost 5 bases and the V segment lost 0 bases, leaving 4 bases of the junction unmatched. The CDR3 DNA reads TGTGCCAGCAGTGAAGCGACAGGGACCCGAAACACCATATATTTT. Amino acid sequence: CASSEATGTRNTIYF.

The chain joins TRBV5-5 to TRBJ2-3; 9 positions agree with TRBD1. V shed 1 base, J shed 2 bases, and the junction held 8 bases outside the gene matches. The CDR3 extends over 17 amino acids. Germline V gene sequence: CDR1 SGHKS, CDR2 YYEKEE (reference sequence). The CDR3 DNA follows: TGTGCCAGCAGCTTGCTTTCGACAGGGGGTAACACAGATACGCAGTATTTT. Amino acid sequence: CASSLLSTGGNTDTQYF.

This chain links TRBV4-2 with TRBJ2-3; TRBD1 or TRBD2 may be the D gene (6 bases each). The germline V gene has CDR1 LGHNA and CDR2 YNFKEQ. CDR3 length: 16 amino acids. V lost 4 bases and J 2 bases, leaving 16 bases between the germline ends. CDR3 nucleotides: TGTGCCAGCAGCCCCCTTTTAGGGGGGCTCACAGATACGCAGTATTTT. It encodes CASSPLLGGLTDTQYF.

This chain joins TRBV28 and TRBJ1-1, with D uncertain. Deletions cut 3 bases from V and 4 bases from J, with 18 bases between. CDR3 length: 16 residues. Germline lookup yields CDR1 MDHEN and CDR2 SYDVKM. This CDR3 is CASSFSFRGKGTEAFF. The CDR3 DNA reads as TGTGCCAGCAGTTTTTCTTTTCGGGGAAAGGGCACTGAAGCTTTCTTT. Combining the CDR3 with reference TRBV28 and TRBJ1-1 gives the whole variable domain DVKVTQSSRYLVKRTGEKVFLECVQDMDHENMFWYRQDPGLGLRLIYFSYDVKMKEKGDIPEGYSVSREKKERFSLILESASTNQTSMYLCASSFSFRGKGTEAFFGQGTRLTVV.

This sequence joins TRBV27 and TRBJ1-2; TRBD1 aligns across 11 bases. Germline V lookup: CDR1 MNHEY, CDR2 SMNVEV (reference sequence). The CDR3 is 15 amino acids. J gave up 6 bases and V 3 bases, and 6 bases lay outside the gene matches. The CDR3 DNA follows: TGTGCCAGCAGTTTTCTTGGACAGGGGGCGGATGGCTACACCTTC. This gives the protein CASSFLGQGADGYTF.

In this sample, this clone turned up a few times. The chain is built from TRBV10-3 and TRBJ1-2; a possible D gene is TRBD1 (6 bases). V shed 0 bases and J shed 4 bases, with 15 bases lying between them. This CDR3 has 16 residues. CDR1 and CDR2 from the germline V gene are ENHRY and SYGVKD. CDR3 sequence: CAISESSGAQTYGYTF. CDR3 nucleotide sequence: TGTGCCATCAGTGAGTCGTCAGGGGCCCAAACCTATGGCTACACCTTC.

The CDR3 sequence: CASSQDHGRGQGANVLTF. The CDR3 region has the DNA TGTGCCAGCAGCCAAGATCACGGCAGGGGGCAAGGGGCCAACGTCCTGACTTTC. The chain employs TRBV4-2 and TRBJ2-6; 8 bases map to TRBD1. This CDR3 is 18 amino acids long. V lost 0 bases and J lost 4; bases outside the gene matches: 8. Germline CDR1 and CDR2: LGHNA and YNFKEQ.

This clone came up once. V usage is TRBV27 and J usage is TRBJ2-3; weak D call: TRBD2 (5 bases). CDR3 length: 14 amino acids. V dropped 3 bases and J dropped 4 bases, with 11 bases sitting between them. Germline V gives CDR1 MNHEY, CDR2 SMNVEV (reference sequence). The CDR3 DNA reads TGTGCCAGCAGTTTGCGGGCTAGGGCAGATACGCAGTATTTT. Translated, it gives CASSLRARADTQYF.

The rearrangement uses TRBV5-6 and TRBJ2-3, with 7 bases aligning to TRBD1. CDR1 is SGHDT, CDR2 YYEEEE, per germline. The CDR3 sequence is 15 residues long. The V segment lost 1 base and the J segment 2 bases; nucleotides outside the gene matches: 4. CDR3 loop: CASSLQGQSTDTQYF. The CDR3 DNA sequence: TGTGCCAGCAGCTTGCAGGGACAGTCCACAGATACGCAGTATTTT. Drawing the rest from reference TRBV5-6 and TRBJ2-3, the complete variable domain is DAGVTQSPTHLIKTRGQQVTLRCSPKSGHDTVSWYQQALGQGPQFIFQYYEEEERQRGNFPDRFSGHQFPNYSSELNVNALLLGDSALYLCASSLQGQSTDTQYFGPGTRLTVL.

This chain joins TRBV11-1 and TRBJ2-2; D may be TRBD1 (6 bases). The CDR3 consists of 16 residues. Germline V gives CDR1 SGHAT, CDR2 FQDESV (reference sequence). Trimming took 5 bases from V and 6 from J, leaving 19 bases between them. CDR3 DNA sequence: TGTGCCAGCAGCCCGACAGGCGCCGGGCAGGCCGGGGAGCTGTTTTTT. As protein: CASSPTGAGQAGELFF.

In its sample, this clone was seen once. The chain recombines TRBV19 with TRBJ2-6, with TRBD1 matching over 9 bases. Trimming removed 4 bases from V and 1 base from J; junction bases left unmatched: 5. CDR1 LNHDA and CDR2 SQIVND come from the germline V gene (reference sequence). This CDR3 is 17 amino acids long. CDR3 loop: CASSTGTGQSGANVLTF. DNA for the CDR3: TGTGCCAGTAGTACCGGGACAGGGCAATCTGGGGCCAACGTCCTGACTTTC.

The chain joins TRBV9 to TRBJ1-5, with D possibly TRBD1 on 5 matching bases. The CDR3 has 15 residues. From germline, CDR1 is SGDLS and CDR2 YYNGEE. V was clipped by 10 bases and J by 0 bases, with 17 bases between them. The DNA for the CDR3 is TGTGCCCGCCGAATGGGACTTTATAGCAATCAGCCCCAGCATTTT. Amino acids: CARRMGLYSNQPQHF. Full variable domain (remainder filled in from reference TRBV9 and TRBJ1-5): DSGVTQTPKHLITATGQRVTLRCSPRSGDLSVYWYQQSLDQGLQFLIQYYNGEERAKGNILERFSAQQFPDLHSELNLSSLELGDSALYFCARRMGLYSNQPQHFGDGTRLSIL.

The genes are TRBV14 and TRBJ2-7, with unresolved D. Trimming stripped 2 bases from V and 4 bases from J, with 3 bases between. The CDR3 sequence is 11 residues long. Germline V gene data show CDR1 as SGHDN and CDR2 as FVKESK. The DNA of the CDR3 is TGTGCCAGCAGCCAAATATACGAGCAGTACTTC. Translating it yields CASSQIYEQYF.

The chain joins TRBV4-1 to TRBJ1-2; 9 bases match TRBD1. After removal of 0 bases from V and 4 bases from J, the junction contained 9 bases not matched to a gene. The CDR3 length is 17 residues. Germline CDR1 MGHRA, CDR2 YSYEKL. Written as DNA, the CDR3 is TGCGCCAGCAGCCAAGAAGAGTCGACAGGGGGAGGCTATGGCTACACCTTC. Protein product: CASSQEESTGGGYGYTF.